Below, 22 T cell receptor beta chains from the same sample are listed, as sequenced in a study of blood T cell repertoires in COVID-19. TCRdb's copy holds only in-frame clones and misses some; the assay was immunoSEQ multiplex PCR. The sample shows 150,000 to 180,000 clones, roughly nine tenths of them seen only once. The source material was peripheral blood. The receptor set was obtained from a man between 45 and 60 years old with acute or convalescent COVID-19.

The CDR3 protein is CASRPDSWLHEQYF. The CDR3 DNA reads as TGCGCCAGCAGACCGGACAGCTGGCTCCACGAGCAGTACTTC. V gene TRBV4-1 combines with J gene TRBJ2-7; D may be TRBD1 (6 bases). This CDR3 region has 14 residues. V lost 6 bases and J 5 bases, leaving 17 bases between the germline ends. The V gene's germline CDR1 is MGHRA and CDR2 YSYEKL.

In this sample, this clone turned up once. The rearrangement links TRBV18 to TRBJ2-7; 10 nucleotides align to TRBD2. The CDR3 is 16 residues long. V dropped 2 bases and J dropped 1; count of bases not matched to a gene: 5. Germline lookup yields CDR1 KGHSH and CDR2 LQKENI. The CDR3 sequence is CASSPFASGSSYEQYF. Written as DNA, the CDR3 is TGTGCCAGCTCACCATTCGCTAGCGGGAGTTCCTACGAGCAGTACTTC.

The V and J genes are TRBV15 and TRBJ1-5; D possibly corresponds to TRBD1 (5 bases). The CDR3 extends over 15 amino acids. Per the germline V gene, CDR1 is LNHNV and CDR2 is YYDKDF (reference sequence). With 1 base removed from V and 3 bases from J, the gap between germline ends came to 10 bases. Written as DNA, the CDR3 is TGTGCCACCAGCAGAGGTCCAGGGAACAATCAGCCCCAGCATTTT. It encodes CATSRGPGNNQPQHF.

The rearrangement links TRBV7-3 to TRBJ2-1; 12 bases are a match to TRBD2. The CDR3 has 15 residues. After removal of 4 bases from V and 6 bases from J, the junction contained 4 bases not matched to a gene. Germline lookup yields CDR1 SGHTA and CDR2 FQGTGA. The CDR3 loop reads CASSSGLAGSNEQFF. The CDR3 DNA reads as TGTGCCAGCAGCTCTGGACTAGCGGGATCCAATGAGCAGTTCTTC.

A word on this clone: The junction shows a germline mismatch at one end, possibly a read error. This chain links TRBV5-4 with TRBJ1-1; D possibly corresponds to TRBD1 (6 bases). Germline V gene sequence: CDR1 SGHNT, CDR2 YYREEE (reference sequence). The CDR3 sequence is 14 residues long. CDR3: CASSSGQPDTETFF. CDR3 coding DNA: TGTGCCAGCAGCTCCGGACAGCCTGACACTGAAACTTTCTTT.

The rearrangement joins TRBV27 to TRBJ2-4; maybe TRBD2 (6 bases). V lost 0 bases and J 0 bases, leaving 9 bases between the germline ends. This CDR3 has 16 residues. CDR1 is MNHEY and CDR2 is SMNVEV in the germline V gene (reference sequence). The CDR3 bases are TGTGCCAGCAGTTTATCTCAGGGACTAGCCAAAAACATTCAGTACTTC. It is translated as CASSLSQGLAKNIQYF.

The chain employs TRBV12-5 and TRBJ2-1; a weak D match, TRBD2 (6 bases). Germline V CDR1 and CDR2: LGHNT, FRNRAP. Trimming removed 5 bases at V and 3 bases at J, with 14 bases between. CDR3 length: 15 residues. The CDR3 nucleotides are TGTGCTAGTGGTCCCTCTGGAGGGGTCTACAATGAGCAGTTCTTC. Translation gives CASGPSGGVYNEQFF.

The CDR3 sequence is CASSLAVGGNGYTF. The CDR3, as DNA: TGTGCCAGCAGCTTAGCGGTGGGAGGGAATGGCTACACCTTC. V usage is TRBV7-9 and J usage is TRBJ1-2; no clear D. CDR1 is SEHNR, CDR2 FQNEAQ, per germline (reference sequence). CDR3 length equals 14 residues. Trimming removed 0 bases at V and 6 bases at J, with 11 bases between. Together with reference TRBV7-9 and TRBJ1-2, the CDR3 gives the full variable domain: DTGVSQNPRHKITKRGQNVTFRCDPISEHNRLYWYRQTLGQGPEFLTYFQNEAQLEKSRLLSDRFSAERPKGSFSTLEIQRTEQGDSAMYLCASSLAVGGNGYTFGSGTRLTVV.

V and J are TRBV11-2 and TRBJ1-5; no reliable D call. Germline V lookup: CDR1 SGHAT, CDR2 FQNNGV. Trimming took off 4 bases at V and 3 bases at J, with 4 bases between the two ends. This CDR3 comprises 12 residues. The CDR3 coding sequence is TGTGCCAGCAGCTCACTCAATCAGCCCCAGCATTTT. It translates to CASSSLNQPQHF.

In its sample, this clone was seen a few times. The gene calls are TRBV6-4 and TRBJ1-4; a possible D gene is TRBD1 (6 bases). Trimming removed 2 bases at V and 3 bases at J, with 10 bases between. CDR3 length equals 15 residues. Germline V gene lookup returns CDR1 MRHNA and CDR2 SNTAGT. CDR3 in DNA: TGTGCCAGCAGTGACACAGGGAAGGCTAATGAAAAACTGTTTTTT. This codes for CASSDTGKANEKLFF.

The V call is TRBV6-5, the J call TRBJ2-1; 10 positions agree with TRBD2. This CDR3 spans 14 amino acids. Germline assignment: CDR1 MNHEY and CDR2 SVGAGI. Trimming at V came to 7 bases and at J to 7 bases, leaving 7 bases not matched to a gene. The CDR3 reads CASNLAGAGNEQFF. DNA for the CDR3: TGTGCCAGCAACCTAGCGGGGGCCGGGAATGAGCAGTTCTTC.

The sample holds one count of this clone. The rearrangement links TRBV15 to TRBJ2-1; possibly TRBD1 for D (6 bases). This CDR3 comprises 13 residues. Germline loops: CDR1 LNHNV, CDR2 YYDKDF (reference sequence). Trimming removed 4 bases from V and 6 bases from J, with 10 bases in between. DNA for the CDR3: TGTGCCACCAGCAAGACAGGTTCCAATGAGCAGTTCTTC. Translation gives CATSKTGSNEQFF. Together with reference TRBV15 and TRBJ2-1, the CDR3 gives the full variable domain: DAMVIQNPRYQVTQFGKPVTLSCSQTLNHNVMYWYQQKSSQAPKLLFHYYDKDFNNEADTPDNFQSRRPNTSFCFLDIRSPGLGDTAMYLCATSKTGSNEQFFGPGTRLTVL.

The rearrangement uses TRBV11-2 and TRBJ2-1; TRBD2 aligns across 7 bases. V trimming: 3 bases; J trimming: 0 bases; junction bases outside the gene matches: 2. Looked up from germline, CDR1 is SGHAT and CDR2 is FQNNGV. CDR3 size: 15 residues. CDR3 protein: CASSFGGVSYNEQFF. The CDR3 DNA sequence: TGTGCCAGCAGCTTTGGGGGGGTCTCCTACAATGAGCAGTTCTTC.

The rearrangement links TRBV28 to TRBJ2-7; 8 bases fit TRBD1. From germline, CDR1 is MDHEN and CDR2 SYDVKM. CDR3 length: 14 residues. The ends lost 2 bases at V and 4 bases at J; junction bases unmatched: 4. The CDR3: CASSLMQGAYEQYV. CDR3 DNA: TGTGCCAGCAGTTTAATGCAGGGGGCTTACGAGCAGTACGTC.

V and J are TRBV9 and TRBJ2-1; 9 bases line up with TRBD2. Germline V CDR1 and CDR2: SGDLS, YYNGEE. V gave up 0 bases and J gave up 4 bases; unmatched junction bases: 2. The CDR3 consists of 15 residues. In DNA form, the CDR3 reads TGTGCCAGCAGCGTAGAGGGACTAGCTTACAATGAGCAGTTCTTC. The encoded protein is CASSVEGLAYNEQFF.

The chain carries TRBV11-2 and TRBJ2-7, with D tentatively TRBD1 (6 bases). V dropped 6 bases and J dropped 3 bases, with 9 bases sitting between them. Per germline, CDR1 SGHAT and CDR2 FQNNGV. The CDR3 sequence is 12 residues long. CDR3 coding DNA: TGTGCCAGCAGTCAGGGGAACTACGAGCAGTACTTC. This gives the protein CASSQGNYEQYF.

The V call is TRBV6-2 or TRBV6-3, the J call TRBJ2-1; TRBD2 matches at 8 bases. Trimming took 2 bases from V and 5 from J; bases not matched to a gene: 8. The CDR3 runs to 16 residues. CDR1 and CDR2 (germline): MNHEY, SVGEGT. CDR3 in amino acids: CASSYGWRGADNEQFF. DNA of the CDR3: TGTGCCAGCAGTTACGGGTGGCGGGGGGCAGACAATGAGCAGTTCTTC.

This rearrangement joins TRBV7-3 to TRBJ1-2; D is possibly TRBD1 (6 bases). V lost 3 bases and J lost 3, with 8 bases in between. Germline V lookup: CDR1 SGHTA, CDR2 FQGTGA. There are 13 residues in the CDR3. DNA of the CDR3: TGTGCCAGCAGCTTGGGACAAGACTATGGCTACACCTTC. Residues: CASSLGQDYGYTF.

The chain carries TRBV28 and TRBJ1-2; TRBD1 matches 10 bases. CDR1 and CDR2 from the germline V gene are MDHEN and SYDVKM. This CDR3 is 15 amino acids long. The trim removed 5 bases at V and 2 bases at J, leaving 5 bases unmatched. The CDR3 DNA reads TGTGCCAGCAGTCCCCAGGGACAGGGGAACTATGGCTACACCTTC. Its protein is CASSPQGQGNYGYTF.

DNA of the CDR3: TGTGCCAGCAGCCACGGGACAGGCGGTTCCTACAATGAGCAGTTCTTC. It codes for CASSHGTGGSYNEQFF. This chain uses TRBV7-8 with TRBJ2-1, with 8 bases fitting TRBD1. With V trimmed by 5 bases and J by 1 base, 7 bases remained unmatched. Germline V CDR1 and CDR2: SGHVS, FQNEAQ. This CDR3 comprises 16 residues.

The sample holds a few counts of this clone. CDR3 loop: CASSRTVGTEAFF. In nucleotides, the CDR3 is TGTGCCAGCAGCCGGACAGTTGGGACTGAAGCTTTCTTT. The chain combines TRBV5-5 with TRBJ1-1; perhaps TRBD1 as D (6 bases). The CDR3 covers 13 residues. V gave up 4 bases and J gave up 5 bases, with 12 bases separating them. CDR1 is SGHKS and CDR2 is YYEKEE in the germline V gene (reference sequence). Drawing the rest from reference TRBV5-5 and TRBJ1-1, the complete variable domain is DAGVTQSPTHLIKTRGQQVTLRCSPISGHKSVSWYQQVLGQGPQFIFQYYEKEERGRGNFPDRFSARQFPNYSSELNVNALLLGDSALYLCASSRTVGTEAFFGQGTRLTVV.

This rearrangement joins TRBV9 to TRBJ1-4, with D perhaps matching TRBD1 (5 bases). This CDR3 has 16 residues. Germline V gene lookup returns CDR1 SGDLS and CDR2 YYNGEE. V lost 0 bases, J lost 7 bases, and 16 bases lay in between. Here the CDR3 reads CASSVEAGWGFEKLFF. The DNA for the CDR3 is TGTGCCAGCAGCGTAGAAGCGGGATGGGGCTTTGAAAAACTGTTTTTT.